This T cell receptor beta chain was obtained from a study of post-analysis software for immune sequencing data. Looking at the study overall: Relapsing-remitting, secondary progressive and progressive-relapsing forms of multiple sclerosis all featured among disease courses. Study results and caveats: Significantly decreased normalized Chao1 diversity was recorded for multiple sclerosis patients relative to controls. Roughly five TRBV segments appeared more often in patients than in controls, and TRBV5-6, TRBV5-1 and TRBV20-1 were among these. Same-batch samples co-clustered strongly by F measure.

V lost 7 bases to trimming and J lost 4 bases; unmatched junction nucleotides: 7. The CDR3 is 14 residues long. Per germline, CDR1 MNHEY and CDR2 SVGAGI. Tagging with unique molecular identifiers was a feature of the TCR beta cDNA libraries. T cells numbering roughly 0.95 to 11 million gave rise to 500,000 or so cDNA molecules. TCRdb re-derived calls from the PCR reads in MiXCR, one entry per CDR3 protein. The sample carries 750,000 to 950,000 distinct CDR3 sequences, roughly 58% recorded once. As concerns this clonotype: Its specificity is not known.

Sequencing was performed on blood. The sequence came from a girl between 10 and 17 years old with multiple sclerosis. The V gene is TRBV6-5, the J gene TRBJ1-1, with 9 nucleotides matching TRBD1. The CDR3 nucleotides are TGTGCCAGCAACTGGGACAGGGTTTCCACTGAAGCTTTCTTT. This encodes CASNWDRVSTEAFF.